Listed below are T cell receptor beta chains from one sample, sequenced in a study of PD-L1 blockade in urothelial cancer. The method was immunoSEQ multiplex PCR; TCRdb's version includes in-frame clones alone and lacks a portion of them. Here the sample spans about 25,000 clones, approximately 81% being singletons. Specimen: PBMCs, collected around atezolizumab (anti-PD-L1) treatment. Receptors were obtained from a man aged 70-80 years with urothelial cancer. Each CDR3 is given with its conserved first and last residue. The D gene is left open where the match is weak. Clone size is not always given. Where it is, it says once, few, many or a class for expanded clones.

- TRBJ2-7 TRBD2 TRBV7-8 CASSSSRVAGGPYEQYF TGTGCCAGCAGCTCCAGTCGGGTGGCGGGAGGGCCCTACGAGCAGTACTTC
once TRBJ2-1 - TRBV7-3 CASSPSGGSSYNEQFF TGTGCCAGCAGCCCAAGTGGGGGGAGCTCCTACAATGAGCAGTTCTTC
- TRBJ2-1 TRBD1 TRBV28 CASSSGTGGLHNEQFF TGTGCCAGCAGCTCCGGGACAGGGGGTCTTCACAATGAGCAGTTCTTC
- TRBJ2-7 TRBD2 TRBV30 CAARLAGVFEQYF TGTGCCGCCAGACTAGCGGGAGTTTTCGAGCAGTACTTC
- TRBJ2-7 - TRBV9 CASSVEDYSYEQYF TGTGCCAGCAGCGTAGAGGACTACTCCTACGAGCAGTACTTC
- TRBJ2-1 TRBD2 TRBV5-1 CASSSTSGNPYNEQFF TGCGCCAGCAGCTCGACTAGCGGGAACCCCTACAATGAGCAGTTCTTC
once TRBJ2-5 TRBD1 TRBV6-1 CASSEVTGYQETQYF TGTGCCAGCAGTGAAGTGACAGGGTACCAAGAGACCCAGTACTTC
once TRBJ2-7 TRBD1 TRBV27 CASSLRTGEYEQYF TGTGCCAGCAGTTTACGAACAGGGGAGTACGAGCAGTACTTC
- TRBJ2-7 TRBD2 TRBV9 CASSGRAGESSYEQYF TGTGCCAGCAGCGGAAGGGCGGGAGAAAGCTCCTACGAGCAGTACTTC
- TRBJ2-7 TRBD2 TRBV6-5 CATSYTLAGARKQYF TGTGCCACCAGTTACACGCTAGCGGGAGCAAGGAAGCAGTACTTC
- TRBJ2-7 - TRBV6-5 CASKAREGAGYEQYF TGTGCCAGCAAAGCCCGTGAGGGAGCGGGCTACGAGCAGTACTTC
- TRBJ1-1 TRBD1 TRBV7-9 CASRPRPGGGTEAFF TGTGCCAGCAGGCCCCGGCCAGGGGGAGGCACTGAAGCTTTCTTT
- TRBJ2-1 - TRBV25-1 CASSEPGDAYNEQFF TGTGCCAGCAGTGAACCGGGAGATGCCTACAATGAGCAGTTCTTC
- TRBJ1-2 TRBD1 TRBV4-1 CASSQEDRGGYTF TGCGCCAGCAGCCAAGAGGACAGGGGAGGCTACACCTTC
- TRBJ2-5 - TRBV11-3 CASSRGPLETQYF TGTGCCAGCAGCAGGGGCCCTTTGGAGACCCAGTACTTC
- TRBJ2-7 TRBD1 TRBV6-5 CASSYGTGGYEQYF TGTGCCAGCAGTTACGGGACAGGGGGTTACGAGCAGTACTTC
- TRBJ2-7 TRBD1 TRBV6-1 CASSAGQGLTSYEQYF TGTGCCAGCAGTGCAGGACAGGGGTTAACTTCCTACGAGCAGTACTTC
few TRBJ1-4 - TRBV5-4 CASSLRQVGEKLFF TGTGCCAGCAGCTTGCGGCAGGTCGGCGAAAAACTGTTTTTT
- TRBJ1-1 TRBD1 TRBV29-1 CSVGQGVLNTEAFF TGCAGCGTTGGACAGGGGGTTCTGAACACTGAAGCTTTCTTT
- TRBJ2-5 TRBD1 TRBV7-3 CASSNDRGHETQYF TGTGCCAGCAGCAACGACAGGGGGCATGAGACCCAGTACTTC
- TRBJ1-2 - TRBV28 CASSVYLRGAGGYTF TGTGCCAGCAGTGTATACCTCAGGGGCGCAGGTGGCTACACCTTC
- TRBJ2-1 - TRBV7-9 CASSNSANEQFF TGTGCCAGCAGCAATAGCGCCAATGAGCAGTTCTTC
- TRBJ1-4 - TRBV19 CASSIQRQNEKLFF TGTGCCAGTAGTATCCAGAGACAGAATGAAAAACTGTTTTTT
- TRBJ1-1 - TRBV5-4 CASSFWGVTEAFF TGTGCCAGCAGCTTCTGGGGGGTCACTGAAGCTTTCTTT
- TRBJ1-1 - TRBV4-1 CASSQDQGRATEAFF TGCGCCAGCAGCCAAGACCAGGGGCGGGCCACTGAAGCTTTCTTT
- TRBJ2-3 TRBD2 TRBV5-1 CASSDGTSGADTQYF TGCGCCAGCAGCGACGGGACTAGCGGGGCAGATACGCAGTATTTT
- TRBJ2-5 TRBD2 TRBV5-1 CASSFLLAGDQETQYF TGCGCCAGCAGCTTTCTACTAGCGGGAGACCAAGAGACCCAGTACTTC
- TRBJ2-1 TRBD1 TRBV5-1 CASSLGGRGNSNNEQFF TGCGCCAGCAGCTTAGGAGGCAGGGGGAACTCAAACAATGAGCAGTTCTTC
- TRBJ2-5 TRBD1 TRBV29-1 CSVEPTGGETQYF TGCAGCGTTGAACCAACAGGGGGCGAGACCCAGTACTTC
- TRBJ1-2 TRBD1 TRBV9 CASSVAEGQVNYGYTF TGTGCCAGCAGCGTAGCGGAGGGACAGGTTAACTATGGCTACACCTTC
once TRBJ2-3 TRBD2 TRBV5-1 CASSLSSGRPWDTQYF TGCGCCAGCAGCTTGTCTAGCGGGAGACCTTGGGATACGCAGTATTTT
- TRBJ1-3 - TRBV2 CAGTGSLSGNTIYF TGTGCCGGAACAGGATCCCTCTCTGGAAACACCATATATTTT
- TRBJ2-1 TRBD2 TRBV5-4 CASSSGLAGNNEQFF TGTGCCAGCAGCTCCGGACTAGCGGGAAATAATGAGCAGTTCTTC
once TRBJ2-7 - TRBV5-8 CASSLDGGEVEQYF TGTGCCAGCAGCTTGGACGGTGGGGAGGTCGAGCAGTACTTC
- TRBJ2-7 TRBD2 TRBV5-1 CASSLGGAGGPGEQYF TGCGCCAGCAGCTTGGGTGGAGCGGGAGGGCCCGGCGAGCAGTACTTC
- TRBJ2-1 - TRBV2 CASSEEGGTVEQFF TGTGCCAGCAGTGAGGAGGGAGGTACCGTCGAGCAGTTCTTC
- TRBJ2-7 - TRBV6-6 CASSPGLYEQYF TGTGCCAGCAGTCCGGGACTTTACGAGCAGTACTTC
- TRBJ2-7 - TRBV19 CASSLRGFGTYEQYF TGTGCCAGTAGCCTTCGGGGGTTCGGGACTTACGAGCAGTACTTC
- TRBJ2-7 - TRBV28 CASSSSREQYF TGTGCCAGCAGTTCTAGCCGCGAGCAGTACTTC
- TRBJ2-2 TRBD2 TRBV5-4 CASSLELAGYTGELFF TGTGCCAGCAGCTTGGAACTAGCGGGTTACACCGGGGAGCTGTTTTTT
- TRBJ1-2 - TRBV27 CASSHQGLGYGYTF TGTGCCAGCAGTCATCAGGGGTTAGGGTATGGCTACACCTTC
- TRBJ2-2 - TRBV11-3 CASSLAQGGTGELFF TGTGCCAGCAGCTTAGCACAGGGGGGGACCGGGGAGCTGTTTTTT
- TRBJ1-3 TRBD1 TRBV19 CASSLDLGTGLGNTIYF TGTGCCAGTAGTCTAGACCTGGGGACAGGACTTGGAAACACCATATATTTT
- TRBJ2-7 TRBD2 TRBV10-1 CASTLPWAGGPRAYEQYF TGCGCCAGCACCCTCCCCTGGGCGGGAGGGCCGCGAGCCTACGAGCAGTACTTC
few TRBJ2-2 TRBD1 TRBV10-3 CAHSSRGRETGELFF TGTGCCCACTCAAGCAGGGGGCGGGAAACCGGGGAGCTGTTTTTT
- TRBJ2-5 - TRBV7-6 CASSLYDGQQETQYF TGTGCCAGCAGCCTCTATGATGGACAGCAAGAGACCCAGTACTTC
- TRBJ1-2 - TRBV11-2 CASSLRRQTPNYGYTF TGTGCCAGCAGCTTAAGGCGGCAGACCCCTAACTATGGCTACACCTTC